This is a list of T cell receptor beta chains from one sample in a study of T-cell reconstitution after alpha-beta-depleted transplantation in children. TCRdb redid the calling of the PCR reads with MiXCR, one entry per CDR3 protein. The data contain 450,000 to 550,000 distinct CDR3 sequences, around 10% of them seen just once; the ten biggest clones take up 14%. The sample in question was PBMCs, mostly from graft donor cells, obtained 180 days after TCRalphabeta/CD19-depleted stem cell transplant. These receptors were obtained from a female patient younger than 10 who had a stem cell transplant for aplastic anemia, so the T cells may come from the graft donor. Each CDR3 is given with its conserved first and last residue. Each record gives: V gene, D gene, clone size, J gene, CDR3 DNA, CDR3 protein. A D gene is named only where the DNA matches it firmly. Only some rows state a clone size, as once, few, many or a class for expanded clones.

TRBV20-1,NA,NA,TRBJ2-1,TGCAGTGTGAAAGGGAACCCCTACAATGAGCAGTTCTTC,CSVKGNPYNEQFF
TRBV3-1,TRBD2,NA,TRBJ2-5,TGTGCCAGCAGCCAAGTTACTCTTCTCGGACTAGCCCAAGAGACCCAGTACTTC,CASSQVTLLGLAQETQYF
TRBV28,NA,NA,TRBJ1-4,TGTGCCAGCAGTTTAAACCCGATAACGTGGGAAAAACTGTTTTTT,CASSLNPITWEKLFF
TRBV5-1,NA,few,TRBJ1-1,TGCGCCAGCAGTCCACCGAACACTGAAGCTTTCTTT,CASSPPNTEAFF
TRBV29-1,TRBD2,few,TRBJ2-1,TGCAGCGTTGGGAGGCGGGGAGCGGGAGTGGGGAATGAGCAGTTCTTC,CSVGRRGAGVGNEQFF
TRBV4-1,NA,few,TRBJ2-1,TGCGCCAGCGCGAACGACAATGAGCAGTTCTTC,CASANDNEQFF
TRBV6-5,TRBD1,NA,TRBJ2-7,TGTGCCAGCAGTTACTCGAGTAAGAGGGACAACCAGGGGGATGAGCAGTACTTC,CASSYSSKRDNQGDEQYF
TRBV18,NA,many,TRBJ2-3,TGTGCCAGTCATGGTAGCACAGATACGCAGTATTTT,CASHGSTDTQYF
TRBV11-2,NA,few,TRBJ2-4,TGTGCCAGCAGCATCCGGGCTAGGGACGGAAACATTCAGTACTTC,CASSIRARDGNIQYF
TRBV2,TRBD2,NA,TRBJ2-1,TGTGCCAGCAGTGGAGGGACTAGCGGGAGGGCGCGGACCTACAATGAGCAGTTCTTC,CASSGGTSGRARTYNEQFF
TRBV15,NA,few,TRBJ2-5,TGTGCCACTGAGGGGCACCCCGGGGCCCAGTACTTC,CATEGHPGAQYF